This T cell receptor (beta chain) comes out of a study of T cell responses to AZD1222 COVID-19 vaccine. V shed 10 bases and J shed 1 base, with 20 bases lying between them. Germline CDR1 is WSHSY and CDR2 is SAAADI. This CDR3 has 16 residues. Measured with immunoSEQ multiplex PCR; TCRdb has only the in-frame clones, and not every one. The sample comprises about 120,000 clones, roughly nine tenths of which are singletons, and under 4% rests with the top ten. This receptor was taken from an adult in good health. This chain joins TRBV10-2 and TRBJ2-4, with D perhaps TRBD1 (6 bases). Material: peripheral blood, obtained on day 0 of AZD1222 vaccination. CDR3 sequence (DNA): TGCGCCACCCTGACTCAGTTACAGGGTGCCAAAAACATTCAGTACTTC. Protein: CATLTQLQGAKNIQYF.